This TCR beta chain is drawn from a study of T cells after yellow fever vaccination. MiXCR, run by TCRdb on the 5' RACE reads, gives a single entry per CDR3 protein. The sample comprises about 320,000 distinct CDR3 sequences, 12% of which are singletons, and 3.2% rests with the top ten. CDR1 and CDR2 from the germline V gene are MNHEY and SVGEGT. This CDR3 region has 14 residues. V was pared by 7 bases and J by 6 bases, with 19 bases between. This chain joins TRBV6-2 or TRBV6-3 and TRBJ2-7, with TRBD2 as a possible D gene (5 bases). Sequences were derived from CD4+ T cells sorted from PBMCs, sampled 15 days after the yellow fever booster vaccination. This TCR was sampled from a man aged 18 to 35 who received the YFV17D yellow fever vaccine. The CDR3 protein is CASKSRQVDCEQYF. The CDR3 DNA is TGTGCCAGCAAAAGTAGGCAGGTGGACTGCGAGCAGTACTTC.